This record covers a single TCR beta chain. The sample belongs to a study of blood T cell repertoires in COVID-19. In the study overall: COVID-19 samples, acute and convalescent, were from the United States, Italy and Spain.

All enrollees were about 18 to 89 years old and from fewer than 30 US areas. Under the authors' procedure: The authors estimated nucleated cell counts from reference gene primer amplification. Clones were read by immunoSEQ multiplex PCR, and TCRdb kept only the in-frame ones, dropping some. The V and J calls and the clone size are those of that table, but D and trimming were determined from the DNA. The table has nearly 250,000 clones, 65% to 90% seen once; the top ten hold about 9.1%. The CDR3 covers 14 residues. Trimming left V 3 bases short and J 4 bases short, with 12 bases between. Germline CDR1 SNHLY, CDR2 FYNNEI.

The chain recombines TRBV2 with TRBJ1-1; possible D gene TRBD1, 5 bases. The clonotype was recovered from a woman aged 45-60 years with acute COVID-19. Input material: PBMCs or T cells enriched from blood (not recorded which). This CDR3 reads CASSDGGRITEAFF. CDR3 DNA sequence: TGTGCCAGCAGTGACGGGGGTCGAATCACTGAAGCTTTCTTT.